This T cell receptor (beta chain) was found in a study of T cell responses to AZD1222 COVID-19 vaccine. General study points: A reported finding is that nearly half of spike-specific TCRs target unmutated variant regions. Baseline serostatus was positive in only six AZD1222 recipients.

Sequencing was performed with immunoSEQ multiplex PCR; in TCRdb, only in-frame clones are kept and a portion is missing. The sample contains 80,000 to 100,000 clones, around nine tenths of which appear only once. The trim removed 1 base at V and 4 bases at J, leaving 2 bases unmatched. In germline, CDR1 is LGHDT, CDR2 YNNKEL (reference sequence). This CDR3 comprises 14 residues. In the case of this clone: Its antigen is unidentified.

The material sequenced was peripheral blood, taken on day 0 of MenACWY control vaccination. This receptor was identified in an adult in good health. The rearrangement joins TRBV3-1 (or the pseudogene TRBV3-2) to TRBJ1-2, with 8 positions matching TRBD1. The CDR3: CASSQGTGTYGYTF. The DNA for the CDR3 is TGTGCCAGCAGCCAAGGGACAGGGACCTATGGCTACACCTTC.